One sample yielded the 26 T cell receptor beta chains listed below, sequenced in a study of beta chain features in type 1 diabetes listed by TCRdb under 2018. To prepare the library, the immunoSEQ multiplex PCR assay was applied. All of the isolated RNA was reverse transcribed with the High Capacity cDNA Reverse Transcription Kit, so expressed TCRB transcripts were sequenced. In its TCRdb copy, this immuneACCESS table keeps in-frame sequences only and misses some clones. Where compared with another copy, unresolved V genes explain less than half of these, and the others have no known cause. This sample holds fewer than 200,000 clones; 8.1% were observed only once. Of the sample, approximately 0.65% is held by the ten largest clones. The material sequenced was central memory CD4+ T cells from blood. The receptors derive from a man younger than 30 in good health.

This clone was found many times. This chain connects TRBV29-1 to TRBJ2-7; 8 bases line up with TRBD1. The CDR3 runs 12 residues. The V gene end was trimmed by 4 bases and the J gene end by 10 bases; junction bases not matched to a gene: 9. Germline lookup yields CDR1 SQVTM and CDR2 ANQGSEA. The CDR3 bases are TGCAGCGTTGGGACAGGGCCCAGAGGACAGTACTTC. Protein product: CSVGTGPRGQYF.

With regard to this clone: Within the sample, other DNA sequences also encode this same CDR3. The chain carries TRBV4-3 and TRBJ2-5; TRBD1 agrees at 8 bases. Germline CDR1 is LGHNA and CDR2 is YSLEER. The CDR3 sequence is 13 residues long. Germline trimming cut 4 bases from V and 4 bases from J; bases unmatched to any gene: 2. The CDR3 DNA reads as TGCGCCAGCAGCCGAGACAGGGGAGAGACCCAGTACTTC. Translating it yields CASSRDRGETQYF.

This chain joins TRBV5-4 and TRBJ2-1; tentative D call: TRBD1 (6 bases). CDR3 length equals 15 residues. Germline loops: CDR1 SGHNT, CDR2 YYREEE (reference sequence). Trimming took off 1 base at V and 5 bases at J, with 13 bases between the two ends. This CDR3 is CASSLTPRGNNEQFF. In nucleotides, the CDR3 is TGTGCCAGCAGCTTGACCCCCAGGGGAAACAATGAGCAGTTCTTC.

This clone was recorded a few times. The chain employs TRBV7-8 and TRBJ1-1; D perhaps matches TRBD1 (6 bases). With 4 bases removed from V and 5 bases from J, the gap between germline ends came to 11 bases. Germline V lookup: CDR1 SGHVS, CDR2 FQNEAQ. CDR3 length equals 13 residues. CDR3 in amino acids: CASSSRGGTEAFF. As DNA, the CDR3 is TGTGCCAGCAGCTCCAGGGGTGGGACTGAAGCTTTCTTT.

This clone was observed many times. This chain connects TRBV6-6 to TRBJ2-3; a weak D match, TRBD1 (6 bases). The V gene lost 5 bases and the J gene lost 6 bases, with 18 bases spanning the gap. The germline V gene has CDR1 MNHNY and CDR2 SVGAGI (reference sequence). The CDR3 is 15 amino acids. The CDR3 reads CASSDNRVGGDTQYF. The CDR3 DNA reads as TGTGCCAGCAGTGACAACAGGGTTGGAGGTGATACGCAGTATTTT.

The J gene is TRBJ2-1, the V gene TRBV28; D is perhaps TRBD1 (5 bases). V was pared by 5 bases and J by 0 bases, with 14 bases between. The CDR3 runs 16 residues. CDR1 is MDHEN, CDR2 SYDVKM, per germline. As DNA, the CDR3 is TGTGCCAGCAGTCCATCAGGGTTGAGCTCCTACAATGAGCAGTTCTTC. This translates into CASSPSGLSSYNEQFF.

At least ten counts were recorded for this clone. The genes are TRBV2 and TRBJ1-2; D is perhaps TRBD1 (5 bases). Germline CDR1 and CDR2: SNHLY and FYNNEI. This CDR3 spans 12 amino acids. With 11 bases removed from V and 3 bases from J, the gap between germline ends came to 13 bases. The CDR3: CAGTTEYYGYTF. The CDR3 nucleotides are TGTGCCGGAACGACAGAGTACTATGGCTACACCTTC. Using reference TRBV2 and TRBJ1-2 for the parts outside the CDR3, the full variable domain is EPEVTQTPSHQVTQMGQEVILRCVPISNHLYFYWYRQILGQKVEFLVSFYNNEISEKSEIFDDQFSVERPDGSNFTLKIRSTKLEDSAMYFCAGTTEYYGYTFGSGTRLTVV.

This clone appeared a few times. This rearrangement joins TRBV4-3 to TRBJ2-3; 7 bases map to TRBD2. The CDR3 has 17 amino acids. Losses at the gene ends were 0 bases for V and 4 bases for J; bases not matched to a gene: 10. The germline V gene encodes CDR1 LGHNA and CDR2 YSLEER. The CDR3 nucleotides are TGCGCCAGCAGCCAAGACCTTTTTGCGGGAGAGGCAGATACGCAGTATTTT. It specifies CASSQDLFAGEADTQYF.

CDR3 DNA: TGCGCCAGCAGCCAACAGACAGGAACAAATGAAAAACTGTTTTTT. This encodes CASSQQTGTNEKLFF. The genes are TRBV4-3 and TRBJ1-4; D is possibly TRBD1 (6 bases). The V gene's germline CDR1 is LGHNA and CDR2 YSLEER. V was shortened by 2 bases and J by 5 bases, with 12 bases between the two germline ends. The CDR3 length is 15 residues.

This clone was counted only a few times. The CDR3 is CAWRDRGAYEQYF. CDR3 nucleotide sequence: TGTGCCTGGAGGGACAGGGGTGCCTACGAGCAGTACTTC. The chain combines TRBV30 with TRBJ2-7; 9 nucleotides align to TRBD1. V dropped 3 bases and J dropped 2; count of bases not matched to a gene: 2. The CDR3 has 13 residues. Germline V gene sequence: CDR1 GTSNPN, CDR2 SVGIG (reference sequence).

The rearrangement uses TRBV18 and TRBJ2-1, with 10 positions matching TRBD2. V was clipped by 2 bases and J by 4 bases; unmatched bases: 5. Germline CDR1 is KGHSH and CDR2 is LQKENI. The CDR3 totals 16 residues. This CDR3 reads CASSPFPSGSYNEQFF. CDR3 DNA: TGTGCCAGCTCACCATTCCCTAGCGGGAGTTACAATGAGCAGTTCTTC.

The V call is TRBV9, the J call TRBJ1-2; D unresolved. This CDR3 is 15 amino acids long. Germline V gene sequence: CDR1 SGDLS, CDR2 YYNGEE. V was clipped by 2 bases and J by 1 base, with 12 bases between them. The CDR3 DNA reads as TGTGCCAGCAGCGTTTCCGCAACTGATAACTATGGCTACACCTTC. It yields the protein CASSVSATDNYGYTF.

The chain links TRBV28 to TRBJ2-7; D is perhaps TRBD1 (7 bases). The CDR3 loop spans 14 amino acids. Germline-derived CDR1 and CDR2 are MDHEN and SYDVKM. Between the trimmed V and J ends, which lost 5 bases and 2 bases, there was a span of 13 bases. The CDR3 spells CASSKAGTAYEQYF. CDR3 nucleotide sequence: TGTGCCAGCAGTAAGGCGGGGACAGCCTACGAGCAGTACTTC.

This clone came up a few times. V is TRBV28 and J is TRBJ1-2; D is perhaps TRBD1 (5 bases). The V gene lost 7 bases and the J gene lost 8 bases, with 20 bases spanning the gap. The CDR3 spans 14 residues. Per the germline V gene, CDR1 is MDHEN and CDR2 is SYDVKM. CDR3 sequence: CASMQGGSGIGYTF. CDR3 in DNA: TGTGCCAGCATGCAGGGAGGTAGTGGTATCGGCTACACCTTC.

The chain joins TRBV2 to TRBJ1-2, with 8 bases fitting TRBD1. Per germline, CDR1 SNHLY and CDR2 FYNNEI. This CDR3 is 14 amino acids long. The junction had 5 bases not matched to a gene; V was cut back by 8 bases and J by 0 bases. Written as DNA, the CDR3 is TGTGCCAGCGGGGGGACAGGAGCTAACTATGGCTACACCTTC. This gives the protein CASGGTGANYGYTF.

This clone was seen repeatedly, ten times or more. The rearrangement joins TRBV7-9 to TRBJ1-1; 7 bases agree with TRBD1. Germline lookup yields CDR1 SEHNR and CDR2 FQNEAQ (reference sequence). The CDR3 covers 14 residues. Losses at the gene ends were 4 bases for V and 5 bases for J; bases not matched to a gene: 7. The CDR3 nucleotides are TGTGCCAGCAGCTCCCAGGGGGGAGAGACTGAAGCTTTCTTT. Its translation: CASSSQGGETEAFF.

This chain connects TRBV7-3 to TRBJ2-2, with a possible D match to TRBD2 (6 bases). The CDR3 extends over 17 amino acids. V shed 1 base and J shed 1 base, with 13 bases lying between them. Germline-derived CDR1 and CDR2 are SGHTA and FQGTGA. CDR3 region: CASSLNPPGLNTGELFF. DNA for the CDR3: TGTGCCAGCAGCTTAAACCCCCCGGGACTGAACACCGGGGAGCTGTTTTTT.

V and J are TRBV7-2 and TRBJ1-5, with D uncertain. Trimming left V 2 bases short and J 5 bases short, with 7 bases between. The germline CDR1 and CDR2 sequences are SGHTA and FQGNSA. The CDR3 covers 13 residues. This CDR3 is CASSLQLDQPQHF. The CDR3 DNA follows: TGTGCCAGCAGCTTACAGTTGGATCAGCCCCAGCATTTT. The full variable domain, rest sourced from reference TRBV7-2 and TRBJ1-5, is GAGVSQSPSNKVTEKGKDVELRCDPISGHTALYWYRQSLGQGLEFLIYFQGNSAPDKSGLPSDRFSAERTGGSVSTLTIQRTQQEDSAVYLCASSLQLDQPQHFGDGTRLSIL.

This clone was detected only a few times. The V gene is TRBV28, the J gene TRBJ2-2; D may be TRBD1 (5 bases). Between the trimmed V and J ends, which lost 6 bases and 6 bases, there was a span of 8 bases. Germline V gene data show CDR1 as MDHEN and CDR2 as SYDVKM. The CDR3 is 12 residues long. The chain's CDR3 is CASRGLAGELFF. The CDR3, as DNA: TGTGCCAGCAGGGGGCTGGCCGGGGAGCTGTTTTTT.

The J gene is TRBJ2-1, the V gene TRBV27; 16 bases are a match to TRBD2. From germline, CDR1 is MNHEY and CDR2 SMNVEV (reference sequence). This CDR3 spans 14 amino acids. The trim removed 3 bases at V and 12 bases at J, leaving 2 bases unmatched. The DNA of the CDR3 is TGTGCCAGCAGTTTTGGGACTAGCGGGAGGGCGCAGTTCTTC. It codes for CASSFGTSGRAQFF.

The sample holds many counts of this clone. The gene calls are TRBV28 and TRBJ2-1; 7 nucleotides match TRBD2. Germline-derived CDR1 and CDR2 are MDHEN and SYDVKM. The length of the CDR3 is 15 residues. V was pared by 5 bases and J by 7 bases, with 11 bases of the junction left unmatched. This CDR3 is CASSETSAILNEQFF. CDR3 sequence (DNA): TGTGCCAGCAGTGAAACTAGCGCGATTCTGAATGAGCAGTTCTTC.

This clone was seen a handful of times. The chain has TRBV7-2 and TRBJ1-6; 8 bases match TRBD1. The J segment lost 7 bases and the V segment lost 3 bases, leaving 5 bases of the junction unmatched. This CDR3 spans 15 amino acids. The germline gives CDR1 SGHTA, CDR2 FQGNSA. Here the CDR3 reads CASSFSGQGNSPLHF. As DNA, the CDR3 is TGTGCCAGCAGCTTCAGTGGACAGGGCAATTCACCCCTCCACTTT.

This clone has ten or more counts. This chain connects TRBV29-1 to TRBJ1-2; D call uncertain. V was shortened by 3 bases and J by 4 bases, with 12 bases between the two germline ends. The CDR3 contains 13 residues. Germline V gene sequence: CDR1 SQVTM, CDR2 ANQGSEA. The CDR3 nucleotides read TGCAGCGTTGAGATGGGTGCGGGCTATGGCTACACCTTC. Amino acids: CSVEMGAGYGYTF.

This clone has a count of ten or more. The gene calls are TRBV14 and TRBJ2-1; D gene ambiguous. CDR1 SGHDN and CDR2 FVKESK come from the germline V gene. The CDR3 loop spans 11 amino acids. Trimming removed 1 base at V and 15 bases at J, with 10 bases between. The CDR3 nucleotides read TGTGCCAGCAGCCAAGGAGAATATTCGTTCTTC. Translated, it gives CASSQGEYSFF.

This clone was found a few times. V gene TRBV30 combines with J gene TRBJ2-2, with D hard to call. Looked up from germline, CDR1 is GTSNPN and CDR2 is SVGIG (reference sequence). Trimming pared 3 bases from V and 5 bases from J, leaving 19 bases between. CDR3 size: 16 residues. The CDR3 is CAWRTFFRSRTGELFF. The CDR3 nucleotides read TGTGCCTGGAGAACCTTCTTCCGATCGCGGACCGGGGAGCTGTTTTTT. The whole variable domain, filled in from reference TRBV30 and TRBJ2-2, reads SQTIHQWPATLVQPVGSPLSLECTVEGTSNPNLYWYRQAAGRGLQLLFYSVGIGQISSEVPQNLSASRPQDRQFILSSKKLLLSDSGFYLCAWRTFFRSRTGELFFGEGSRLTVL.

The V and J genes are TRBV18 and TRBJ1-1, with 8 positions matching TRBD1. This CDR3 spans 13 amino acids. After removal of 6 bases from V and 1 base from J, the junction contained 1 base not matched to a gene. CDR1 and CDR2 from the germline V gene are KGHSH and LQKENI. The CDR3 DNA reads as TGTGCCAGCTCGGGACAGGAGAACACTGAAGCTTTCTTT. Translated, it gives CASSGQENTEAFF.